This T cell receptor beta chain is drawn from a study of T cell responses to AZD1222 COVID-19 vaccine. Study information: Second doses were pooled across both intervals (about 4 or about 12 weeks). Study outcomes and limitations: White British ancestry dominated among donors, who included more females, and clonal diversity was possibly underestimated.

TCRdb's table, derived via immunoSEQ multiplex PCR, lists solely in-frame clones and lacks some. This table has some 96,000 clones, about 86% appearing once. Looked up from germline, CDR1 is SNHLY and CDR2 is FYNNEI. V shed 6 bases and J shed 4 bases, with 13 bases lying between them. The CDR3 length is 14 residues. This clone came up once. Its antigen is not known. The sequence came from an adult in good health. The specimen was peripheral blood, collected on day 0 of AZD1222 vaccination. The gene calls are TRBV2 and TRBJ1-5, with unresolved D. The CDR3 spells CASRLDTGNQPQHF. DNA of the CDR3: TGTGCCAGCAGGCTTGATACCGGGAATCAGCCCCAGCATTTT.